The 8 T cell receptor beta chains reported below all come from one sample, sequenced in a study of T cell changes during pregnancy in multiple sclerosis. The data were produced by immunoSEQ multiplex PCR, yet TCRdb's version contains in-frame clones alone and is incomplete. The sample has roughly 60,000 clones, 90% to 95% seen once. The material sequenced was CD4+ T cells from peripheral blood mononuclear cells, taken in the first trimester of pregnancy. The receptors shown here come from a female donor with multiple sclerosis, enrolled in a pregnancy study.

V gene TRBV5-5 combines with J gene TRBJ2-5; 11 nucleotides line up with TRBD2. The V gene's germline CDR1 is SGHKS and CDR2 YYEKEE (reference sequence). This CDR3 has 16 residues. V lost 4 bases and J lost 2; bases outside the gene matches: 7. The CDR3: CASSLLAGGSQETQYF. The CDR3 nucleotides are TGTGCCAGCAGCCTGTTAGCGGGGGGGAGTCAAGAGACCCAGTACTTC.

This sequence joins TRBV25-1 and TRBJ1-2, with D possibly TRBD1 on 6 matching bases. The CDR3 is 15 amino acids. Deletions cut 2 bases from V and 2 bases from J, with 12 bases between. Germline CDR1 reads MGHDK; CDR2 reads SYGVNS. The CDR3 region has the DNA TGTGCCAGCAGTGAAATTGGGCAGGGGAACTATGGCTACACCTTC. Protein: CASSEIGQGNYGYTF.

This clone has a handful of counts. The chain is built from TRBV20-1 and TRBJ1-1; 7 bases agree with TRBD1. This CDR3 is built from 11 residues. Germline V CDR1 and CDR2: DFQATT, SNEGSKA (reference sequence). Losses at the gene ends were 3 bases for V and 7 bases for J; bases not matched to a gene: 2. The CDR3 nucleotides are TGCAGTGCTAGGTACAGGGGTGAAGCTTTCTTT. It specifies CSARYRGEAFF.

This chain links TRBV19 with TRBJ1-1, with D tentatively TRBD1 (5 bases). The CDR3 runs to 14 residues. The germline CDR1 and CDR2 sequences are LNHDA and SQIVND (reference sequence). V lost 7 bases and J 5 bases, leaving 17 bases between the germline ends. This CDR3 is CASTSGGRRTEAFF. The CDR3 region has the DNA TGTGCCAGTACTTCCGGGGGGAGGAGGACTGAAGCTTTCTTT.

CDR3 bases: TGTGCCAGCAGCTTAGATCGAGGGAACACTGAAGCTTTCTTT. It specifies CASSLDRGNTEAFF. The chain carries TRBV7-8 and TRBJ1-1; D is undetermined. This CDR3 region has 14 residues. Germline V gene data show CDR1 as SGHVS and CDR2 as FQNEAQ. The V gene lost 1 base and the J gene lost 1 base, with 7 bases spanning the gap.

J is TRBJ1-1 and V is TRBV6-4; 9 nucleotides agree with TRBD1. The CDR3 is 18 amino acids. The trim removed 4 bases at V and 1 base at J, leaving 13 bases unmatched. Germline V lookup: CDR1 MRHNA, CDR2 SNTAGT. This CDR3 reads CASSAAPTGGSKNTEAFF. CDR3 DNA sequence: TGTGCCAGCAGTGCGGCCCCTACAGGGGGCAGCAAGAACACTGAAGCTTTCTTT.

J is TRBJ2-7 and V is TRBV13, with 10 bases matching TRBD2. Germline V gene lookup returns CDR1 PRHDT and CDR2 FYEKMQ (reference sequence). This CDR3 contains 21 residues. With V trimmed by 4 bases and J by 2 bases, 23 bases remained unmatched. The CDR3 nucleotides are TGTGCCAGCAGCTCTCAGTGGGGAGGGCTAGCGGGGGAAAAAAGTCCCTACGAGCAGTACTTC. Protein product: CASSSQWGGLAGEKSPYEQYF.

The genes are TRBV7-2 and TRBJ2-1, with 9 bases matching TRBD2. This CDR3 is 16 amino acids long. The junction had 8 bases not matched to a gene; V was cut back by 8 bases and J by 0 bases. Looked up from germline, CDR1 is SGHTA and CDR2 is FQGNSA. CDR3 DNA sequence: TGTGCCAGCCAGCGGGGGGCGCCAATCTCCTACAATGAGCAGTTCTTC. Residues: CASQRGAPISYNEQFF.